The 24 T cell receptor beta chains below were found in one sample sequenced in a study of T cells after yellow fever vaccination. MiXCR was run by TCRdb on the 5' RACE reads, yielding one entry per CDR3 protein. The repertoire includes around 29,000 distinct CDR3 sequences, over 5.5% of them detected once, and about 25% sits in the top ten. This specimen was PBMCs, either bulk or a sorted T-cell subset (CD4+, CD8+, memory, or dextramer-sorted; not recorded which), taken on the day of the yellow fever booster vaccination. Receptors originate from a man aged 30-40 years who received the YFV17D yellow fever vaccine.

This clonotype was seen a handful of times. V usage is TRBV5-4 and J usage is TRBJ2-3, with D possibly TRBD2 on 6 matching bases. CDR1 SGHNT and CDR2 YYREEE come from the germline V gene (reference sequence). The CDR3 has 15 amino acids. With 4 bases removed from V and 1 base from J, the gap between germline ends came to 13 bases. CDR3 DNA sequence: TGTGCCAGCAGCCCCCCCCCGGGGGGCACAGATACGCAGTATTTT. It encodes CASSPPPGGTDTQYF.

The V call is TRBV10-3, the J call TRBJ2-7; D is perhaps TRBD1 (6 bases). Germline values: CDR1 ENHRY, CDR2 SYGVKD. This CDR3 has 15 amino acids. V dropped 5 bases and J dropped 3 bases, with 17 bases sitting between them. DNA for the CDR3: TGTGCCATCAGTCCCGGCCCGAGGGGGAACTACGAGCAGTACTTC. Its translation is CAISPGPRGNYEQYF.

At least ten counts were recorded for this clonotype. The chain has TRBV10-3 and TRBJ2-2; D is uncertain. This CDR3 contains 12 residues. The V gene lost 7 bases and the J gene lost 7 bases, with 10 bases spanning the gap. The germline V gene has CDR1 ENHRY and CDR2 SYGVKD. As DNA, the CDR3 is TGTGCCATCACCAACATGGACGGGGAGCTGTTTTTT. This sequence encodes CAITNMDGELFF.

Many counts were recorded for this clonotype. This sequence joins TRBV20-1 and TRBJ2-1, with a possible D match to TRBD1 (5 bases). From germline, CDR1 is DFQATT and CDR2 SNEGSKA (reference sequence). V was trimmed by 3 bases and J by 7 bases, leaving 10 bases between them. This CDR3 is built from 12 residues. CDR3 amino acids: CSARARENEQFF. For the CDR3, the DNA is TGCAGTGCTAGGGCCAGGGAAAATGAGCAGTTCTTC.

There are many counts of this clonotype. CDR3 amino acids: CASSPRDSQETQYF. As DNA, the CDR3 is TGTGCCAGCAGTCCCCGGGACTCCCAAGAGACCCAGTACTTC. The chain carries TRBV6-5 and TRBJ2-5; tentative D call: TRBD2 (6 bases). Germline V CDR1 and CDR2: MNHEY, SVGAGI. Trimming removed 5 bases from V and 1 base from J, with 11 bases in between. The CDR3 contains 14 residues.

The genes are TRBV10-1 and TRBJ2-7; TRBD2 matches 9 bases. J gave up 0 bases and V 6 bases, and 6 bases lay outside the gene matches. CDR1 and CDR2 from the germline V gene are WNHNN and SYGVQD (reference sequence). CDR3 length: 15 amino acids. This CDR3 reads CASRGLAGISYEQYF. The CDR3 nucleotides are TGCGCCAGCAGAGGGCTAGCGGGGATCTCCTACGAGCAGTACTTC.

The sample holds many counts of this clonotype. The V and J genes are TRBV11-2 and TRBJ2-2; 8 nucleotides align to TRBD1. The germline gives CDR1 SGHAT, CDR2 FQNNGV. Losses at the gene ends were 5 bases for V and 2 bases for J; bases not matched to a gene: 4. The CDR3 runs to 15 residues. CDR3 region: CASSRQGLNTGELFF. CDR3 in DNA: TGTGCCAGCAGCCGACAGGGGTTAAACACCGGGGAGCTGTTTTTT.

This clonotype was seen many times. The rearrangement links TRBV12-3 or TRBV12-4 to TRBJ1-4, with TRBD1 matching over 8 bases. The CDR3 runs to 14 residues. Unmatched junction bases numbered 7, after V lost 6 bases and J lost 7 bases. The CDR3 here is CASSYGQGREKLFF. The CDR3 DNA follows: TGTGCCAGCAGCTACGGACAGGGTCGTGAAAAACTGTTTTTT.

V is TRBV20-1 and J is TRBJ2-3; 7 bases are shared with TRBD1. The germline V gene has CDR1 DFQATT and CDR2 SNEGSKA (reference sequence). Unmatched junction bases numbered 7, after V lost 3 bases and J lost 4 bases. This CDR3 has 14 residues. The CDR3 DNA is TGCAGTGCTAGGAAAGTAACAGGGGCAGATACGCAGTATTTT. Protein product: CSARKVTGADTQYF.

Worth noting for this clonotype: One base away lies a much larger clone, so this may be a sequencing read error. V and J are TRBV6-1 and TRBJ2-1, with D perhaps matching TRBD1 (6 bases). Germline V gene data show CDR1 as MNHNS and CDR2 as SASEGT. The CDR3 is made up of 16 amino acids. For the CDR3, the DNA is TGTGCCAGCAGTCCTCCTGGACAGACTCAGGGGAATGATCAGTTCTTC. Protein: CASSPPGQTQGNDQFF.

The table lists this clonotype with many counts. The chain employs TRBV11-2 and TRBJ2-1, with 8 bases that match TRBD2. Germline-derived CDR1 and CDR2 are SGHAT and FQNNGV. This CDR3 region has 12 residues. V lost 3 bases, J lost 15 bases, and 7 bases stayed unmatched. CDR3 sequence (DNA): TGTGCCAGCAGCTTCGCCGGGACTAGTGTGTTCTTC. Residues: CASSFAGTSVFF.

The chain is built from TRBV6-2 or TRBV6-3 and TRBJ1-2; D is unresolved. Germline CDR1 MNHEY, CDR2 SVGEGT. V lost 5 bases to trimming and J lost 2 bases, with 6 bases between them. The CDR3 contains 12 residues. Here the CDR3 DNA reads TGTGCCAGCAGTCAATCAAACTATGGCTACACCTTC. This gives the protein CASSQSNYGYTF.

In this sample, this clonotype turned up many times. This chain joins TRBV11-2 and TRBJ1-1; the D is unclear. This CDR3 contains 13 residues. Trimming removed 5 bases at V and 3 bases at J, with 10 bases between. CDR1 and CDR2 (germline): SGHAT, FQNNGV. The CDR3 loop reads CASSRLGYTEAFF. CDR3 coding DNA: TGTGCCAGCAGCCGGTTGGGGTACACTGAAGCTTTCTTT.

Ten or more counts support this clonotype. This rearrangement joins TRBV4-1 to TRBJ2-1; 9 nucleotides line up with TRBD1. Trimming at V came to 3 bases and at J to 6 bases, leaving 6 bases not matched to a gene. The CDR3 is 15 residues long. The germline CDR1 and CDR2 sequences are MGHRA and YSYEKL. CDR3 in amino acids: CASSQTGGSSNEQFF. The DNA of the CDR3 is TGCGCCAGCAGCCAGACAGGGGGTAGTAGCAATGAGCAGTTCTTC.

As regards this clonotype: A much larger clone is a single base away; this may be a read error. The rearrangement links TRBV2 to TRBJ1-6; D might be TRBD1 (6 bases). Germline V gene sequence: CDR1 SNHLY, CDR2 FYNNEI. The CDR3 is 18 amino acids. V shed 4 bases and J shed 0 bases, with 16 bases lying between them. The CDR3 reads CASSGGQLRFSYNSPLHF. CDR3 coding DNA: TGTGCCAGCAGTGGAGGACAGCTAAGATTCTCCTATAATTCACCCCTCCACTTT.

The chain links TRBV5-1 to TRBJ1-1; TRBD1 is a possible D gene (6 bases). Germline V gene data show CDR1 as SGHRS and CDR2 as YFSETQ. V gave up 1 base and J gave up 8 bases, with 12 bases separating them. The CDR3 is made up of 13 amino acids. This chain's CDR3 is CASSLQDRAEAFF. The DNA for the CDR3 is TGCGCCAGCAGCTTGCAGGACAGAGCCGAAGCTTTCTTT.

This clonotype showed up many times. The chain has TRBV5-1 and TRBJ2-1; 9 positions agree with TRBD2. Trimming took 0 bases from V and 4 from J; bases not matched to a gene: 5. Per germline, CDR1 SGHRS and CDR2 YFSETQ. CDR3 size: 16 residues. The DNA for the CDR3 is TGCGCCAGCAGCTTGGCCCCTAGCGGGACGTACAATGAGCAGTTCTTC. Its protein product is CASSLAPSGTYNEQFF.

This clonotype was detected ten times or more. The chain has TRBV4-3 and TRBJ2-3; no clear D. V gave up 1 base and J gave up 2 bases, with 10 bases separating them. Germline CDR1 LGHNA, CDR2 YSLEER. The CDR3 runs to 15 residues. The CDR3, as DNA: TGCGCCAGCAGCCAAGGCAGCCTCGTCACAGATACGCAGTATTTT. It codes for CASSQGSLVTDTQYF.

This clonotype was seen ten or more times. This chain uses TRBV2 with TRBJ2-3; D may be TRBD2 (6 bases). The CDR3 length is 12 residues. The germline V and J ends were trimmed by 11 bases and 6 bases, with 15 bases remaining between them. Germline V gives CDR1 SNHLY, CDR2 FYNNEI. The CDR3 DNA reads as TGTGCCGAGGGACTGGGTTGGGATACGCAGTATTTT. Its protein product is CAEGLGWDTQYF.

This clonotype was recorded many times. The gene calls are TRBV20-1 and TRBJ1-2; possible D gene TRBD1, 6 bases. Germline CDR1 DFQATT, CDR2 SNEGSKA (reference sequence). The CDR3 runs to 14 residues. The V and J ends lost 6 bases and 6 bases respectively, with 20 bases between them. This CDR3 reads CSAFAGASTNGYTF. The CDR3 DNA reads as TGCAGTGCGTTCGCGGGGGCGAGTACTAATGGCTACACCTTC.

To note about this clonotype: A much larger clone lies a single base off, so this may be a read error. The chain combines TRBV7-2 with TRBJ2-3; D remains ambiguous. Trimming removed 5 bases at V and 1 base at J, with 7 bases between. This CDR3 is 13 amino acids long. Germline V lookup: CDR1 SGHTA, CDR2 FQGNSA. CDR3 bases: TGTGCCAGCAGCGTTGTGCGCACAGATACGCAGTATTTT. As protein: CASSVVRTDTQYF.

This clonotype was counted ten times or more. For the CDR3, the DNA is TGTGCCAGCAGCTTAGCAGGCAACGGGGAGCTGTTTTTT. This translates into CASSLAGNGELFF. This sequence joins TRBV7-6 and TRBJ2-2; D call uncertain. Germline V gene data show CDR1 as SGHVS and CDR2 as FNYEAQ. The ends were cut back, 0 bases at V and 7 bases at J, with 6 bases in the middle. This CDR3 comprises 13 residues.

The chain joins TRBV18 to TRBJ1-5; 10 bases agree with TRBD1. J was trimmed by 2 bases and V by 6 bases; bases with no gene match: 13. Per germline, CDR1 KGHSH and CDR2 LQKENI. The CDR3 has 18 residues. CDR3 bases: TGTGCCAGCTCCAGCGGGACAGGGGACTCTTACCGCAATCAGCCCCAGCATTTT. This translates into CASSSGTGDSYRNQPQHF.

This clonotype was counted at least ten times. This chain uses TRBV18 with TRBJ2-7, with TRBD1 matching 8 bases. The CDR3 extends over 15 amino acids. Trimming removed 3 bases from V and 3 bases from J; junction bases left unmatched: 7. Germline lookup yields CDR1 KGHSH and CDR2 LQKENI. The CDR3 protein is CASSPETGALYEQYF. DNA for the CDR3: TGTGCCAGCTCACCGGAGACAGGGGCCCTCTACGAGCAGTACTTC. Supplemented by reference TRBV18 and TRBJ2-7, the full variable domain reads NAGVMQNPRHLVRRRGQEARLRCSPMKGHSHVYWYRQLPEEGLKFMVYLQKENIIDESGMPKERFSAEFPKEGPSILRIQQVVRGDSAAYFCASSPETGALYEQYFGPGTRLTVT.